The 32 T cell receptor beta chains presented below share a single source sample, sequenced in a study of neurological immune-mediated disorders. Each CDR3 protein is one row after TCRdb ran MiXCR on the 5' RACE reads. The table lists about 62,000 distinct CDR3 sequences, around 4.7% of them singletons. Sequenced input: PBMCs. The receptor set was obtained from a woman aged 45-59 years with multiple sclerosis.

Ten or more counts support this clonotype. The chain joins TRBV7-2 to TRBJ1-5, with 9 bases fitting TRBD1. This CDR3 spans 14 amino acids. Germline V gene lookup returns CDR1 SGHTA and CDR2 FQGNSA. V shed 2 bases and J 5 bases; nucleotides not matched to a gene: 1. CDR3 in amino acids: CASSLTGGDQPQHF. CDR3 bases: TGTGCCAGCAGCTTAACAGGGGGCGATCAGCCCCAGCATTTT.

A few counts support this clonotype. The rearrangement joins TRBV7-2 to TRBJ2-1; 15 positions agree with TRBD2. The CDR3 is made up of 17 amino acids. Germline V CDR1 and CDR2: SGHTA, FQGNSA. V lost 5 bases, J lost 2 bases, and 4 bases stayed unmatched. This CDR3 reads CASSTGTSGGTYNEQFF. DNA of the CDR3: TGTGCCAGCAGCACCGGGACTAGCGGGGGGACCTACAATGAGCAGTTCTTC.

This clonotype was counted at least ten times. The chain couples TRBV5-1 to TRBJ2-1; 14 bases agree with TRBD2. The CDR3 is made up of 18 amino acids. Germline CDR1 SGHRS, CDR2 YFSETQ. The J segment lost 3 bases and the V segment lost 3 bases, leaving 8 bases of the junction unmatched. The CDR3 here is CASSSGLAGVNIYNEQFF. The CDR3 nucleotides are TGCGCCAGCAGCTCGGGACTAGCGGGGGTCAACATCTACAATGAGCAGTTCTTC.

This clonotype has ten or more counts. The V call is TRBV7-3, the J call TRBJ2-3; D is uncertain. Germline V gene data show CDR1 as SGHTA and CDR2 as FQGTGA. CDR3 length: 14 residues. Trimming left V 4 bases short and J 2 bases short, with 10 bases between. The CDR3, as DNA: TGTGCCAGCAGCTCCAGCGCCCTCACAGATACGCAGTATTTT. It is translated as CASSSSALTDTQYF.

This clonotype was counted at least ten times. This rearrangement joins TRBV7-9 to TRBJ2-1; no clear D. Trimming removed 5 bases at V and 10 bases at J, with 15 bases between. The CDR3 length is 13 residues. CDR1 is SEHNR and CDR2 is FQNEAQ in the germline V gene (reference sequence). The chain's CDR3 is CASSLLKGGEQFF. The CDR3 DNA reads as TGTGCCAGCAGCCTTTTGAAGGGCGGAGAGCAGTTCTTC.

This clonotype appeared many times. The CDR3 sequence: CSASPGTGLDYGYTF. DNA of the CDR3: TGCAGTGCTAGCCCTGGGACAGGGCTGGACTATGGCTACACCTTC. The chain carries TRBV20-1 and TRBJ1-2; 9 nucleotides match TRBD1. Germline assignment: CDR1 DFQATT and CDR2 SNEGSKA (reference sequence). The length of the CDR3 is 15 residues. Trimming at V came to 3 bases and at J to 3 bases, leaving 8 bases not matched to a gene.

This clonotype was seen repeatedly, ten times or more. The chain employs TRBV20-1 and TRBJ2-5; 8 nucleotides match TRBD2. From germline, CDR1 is DFQATT and CDR2 SNEGSKA (reference sequence). The CDR3 has 15 residues. With 6 bases clipped from V and 3 bases from J, the junction kept 12 bases outside the gene matches. CDR3 in amino acids: CSAPTPGLGEETQYF. Written as DNA, the CDR3 is TGCAGTGCCCCTACCCCGGGACTAGGGGAAGAGACCCAGTACTTC.

This clonotype was recorded many times. The gene calls are TRBV5-1 and TRBJ2-5; possible D gene TRBD1, 5 bases. The V end lost 0 bases, the J end lost 2 bases, and 8 bases lay between the germline ends. This CDR3 contains 14 residues. The V gene's germline CDR1 is SGHRS and CDR2 YFSETQ. The CDR3 reads CASSLGQLQETQYF. The CDR3 DNA is TGCGCCAGCAGCTTGGGACAGTTACAAGAGACCCAGTACTTC.

This clonotype has at least ten counts. The chain couples TRBV7-9 to TRBJ1-1; D is uncertain. The CDR3 is 17 amino acids. Trimming removed 3 bases from V and 0 bases from J, with 17 bases in between. The V gene's germline CDR1 is SEHNR and CDR2 FQNEAQ (reference sequence). The CDR3 sequence: CASSLIITEWMNTEAFF. CDR3 nucleotides: TGTGCCAGCAGCTTGATTATAACTGAATGGATGAACACTGAAGCTTTCTTT.

In this sample, this clonotype turned up a few times. The chain recombines TRBV6-2 or TRBV6-3 with TRBJ2-7, with D tentatively TRBD2 (5 bases). CDR1 is MNHEY, CDR2 SVGEGT, per germline. The CDR3 runs 14 residues. Trimming stripped 5 bases from V and 0 bases from J, with 11 bases between. The DNA for the CDR3 is TGTGCCAGCAGTCGCTTGGGGAGCTCCTACGAGCAGTACGTC. Protein sequence: CASSRLGSSYEQYV.

There are many counts of this clonotype. The chain couples TRBV10-3 to TRBJ2-1; 10 nucleotides line up with TRBD2. Germline lookup yields CDR1 ENHRY and CDR2 SYGVKD. This CDR3 is 16 amino acids long. Trimming took 3 bases from V and 5 from J; bases not matched to a gene: 7. The CDR3 coding sequence is TGTGCCATCAGTGAAATAGCGGGGGGCCGGCACAATGAGCAGTTCTTC. Its protein product is CAISEIAGGRHNEQFF.

This clonotype was picked up many times. V gene TRBV5-1 combines with J gene TRBJ2-6; D perhaps matches TRBD2 (6 bases). Germline assignment: CDR1 SGHRS and CDR2 YFSETQ. V lost 0 bases and J lost 4, with 14 bases in between. The CDR3 extends over 17 amino acids. CDR3 in amino acids: CASSLEWTTRGANVLTF. In nucleotides, the CDR3 is TGCGCCAGCAGCTTGGAATGGACTACGAGGGGGGCCAACGTCCTGACTTTC.

This clonotype has at least ten counts. For the CDR3, the DNA is TGTGCCAGCACGTACGAAAGAAACACCATATATTTT. Protein product: CASTYERNTIYF. J is TRBJ1-3 and V is TRBV6-6; D unclear. The CDR3 covers 12 residues. V lost 7 bases and J 5 bases, leaving 9 bases between the germline ends. The germline gives CDR1 MNHNY, CDR2 SVGAGI (reference sequence).

Only a few counts were recorded for this clonotype. The chain links TRBV5-1 to TRBJ1-1; a possible D gene is TRBD1 (5 bases). The V gene's germline CDR1 is SGHRS and CDR2 YFSETQ. The CDR3 has 14 residues. The V gene lost 2 bases and the J gene lost 1 base, with 9 bases spanning the gap. The CDR3 reads CASSFSGTNTEAFF. CDR3 sequence (DNA): TGCGCCAGCAGCTTCTCCGGGACGAACACTGAAGCTTTCTTT. The complete variable domain, with remaining parts taken from reference TRBV5-1 and TRBJ1-1, reads KAGVTQTPRYLIKTRGQQVTLSCSPISGHRSVSWYQQTPGQGLQFLFEYFSETQRNKGNFPGRFSGRQFSNSRSEMNVSTLELGDSALYLCASSFSGTNTEAFFGQGTRLTVV.

This clonotype came up many times. The chain uses TRBV20-1 and TRBJ1-5; 9 nucleotides agree with TRBD1. Germline CDR1 and CDR2: DFQATT and SNEGSKA (reference sequence). The trim removed 2 bases at V and 4 bases at J, leaving 9 bases unmatched. The CDR3 consists of 16 residues. The chain's CDR3 is CSARNRGLRANQPQHF. The CDR3 DNA follows: TGCAGTGCTAGAAACAGGGGGCTTAGGGCAAATCAGCCCCAGCATTTT.

This clonotype was seen ten or more times. The chain employs TRBV20-1 and TRBJ2-5; 7 bases match TRBD2. The trim removed 6 bases at V and 5 bases at J, leaving 12 bases unmatched. CDR1 and CDR2 from the germline V gene are DFQATT and SNEGSKA (reference sequence). The CDR3 is 14 amino acids. CDR3 residues: CSAKPPTSRETQYF. In DNA form, the CDR3 reads TGCAGTGCCAAGCCCCCGACTAGCAGGGAGACCCAGTACTTC.

This clonotype was picked up many times. V gene TRBV18 combines with J gene TRBJ2-3, with D unresolved. Between the trimmed V and J ends, which lost 0 bases and 1 base, there was a span of 11 bases. This CDR3 has 16 amino acids. Per the germline V gene, CDR1 is KGHSH and CDR2 is LQKENI. DNA of the CDR3: TGTGCCAGCTCACCACCGGCCTTGCCGGGCACAGATACGCAGTATTTT. It specifies CASSPPALPGTDTQYF.

A remark on this clonotype: At one of its ends the junction is not consistent with the germline gene, which may arise from a read error. The chain recombines TRBV6-1 with TRBJ1-5; D remains ambiguous. The germline gives CDR1 MNHNS, CDR2 SASEGT. The CDR3 contains 16 residues. CDR3 loop: CASSEEDRGWNRPQNF. For the CDR3, the DNA is TGTGCCAGCAGTGAAGAGGATCGGGGTTGGAATCGGCCCCAGAATTTT.

This clonotype was picked up many times. The rearrangement joins TRBV12-3 or TRBV12-4 to TRBJ1-3; D gene unclear. The CDR3 consists of 13 residues. The V gene lost 4 bases and the J gene lost 3 bases, with 7 bases spanning the gap. The CDR3 nucleotides read TGTGCCAGCAGTTCGGTGTTTGGAAACACCATATATTTT. Encoded protein: CASSSVFGNTIYF.

In this sample, this clonotype turned up a few times. The chain joins TRBV6-2 or TRBV6-3 to TRBJ2-7; 14 nucleotides line up with TRBD2. The V and J ends lost 5 bases and 6 bases, in that order; junction bases with no gene match: 6. This CDR3 comprises 15 residues. The germline V gene has CDR1 MNHEY and CDR2 SVGEGT. In nucleotides, the CDR3 is TGTGCCAGCAGTGATCCGGGACTAGCGGGGGCCGAGCAGTACTTC. Protein product: CASSDPGLAGAEQYF.

There are many counts of this clonotype. The V gene is TRBV20-1, the J gene TRBJ1-2; D gene uncertain. Germline CDR1 DFQATT, CDR2 SNEGSKA (reference sequence). The CDR3 sequence is 14 residues long. V lost 6 bases to trimming and J lost 4 bases, with 18 bases between them. DNA for the CDR3: TGCAGTGCGAGCTCTTCACCGGTGGGCTATGGCTACACCTTC. It is translated as CSASSSPVGYGYTF.

This clonotype has ten or more counts. This chain uses TRBV20-1 with TRBJ2-7; D may be TRBD1 or TRBD2 (5 bases each). V was clipped by 7 bases and J by 6 bases, with 22 bases between them. The germline V gene encodes CDR1 DFQATT and CDR2 SNEGSKA (reference sequence). This CDR3 is built from 14 residues. CDR3 nucleotides: TGCAGTGGTGGCCCCGGGGCCGCGCCACCCGAGCAGTACTTC. It codes for CSGGPGAAPPEQYF.

The chain is built from TRBV7-6 and TRBJ2-5; D is ambiguous. There are 14 residues in the CDR3. Germline assignment: CDR1 SGHVS and CDR2 FNYEAQ. The V and J ends lost 0 bases and 5 bases respectively, with 10 bases between them. The CDR3 nucleotides are TGTGCCAGCAGCTTAGCAGTCCTTGGCGAGACCCAGTACTTC. This translates into CASSLAVLGETQYF.

J is TRBJ2-1 and V is TRBV4-3; D tentatively reads TRBD1 or TRBD2 (6 bases each). The CDR3 has 19 amino acids. The ends were cut back, 4 bases at V and 4 bases at J, with 26 bases in the middle. Germline CDR1 and CDR2: LGHNA and YSLEER. The CDR3 loop reads CASSPKRGAPGQRYNEQFF. CDR3 DNA: TGCGCCAGCAGCCCGAAGAGGGGGGCCCCGGGGCAGAGGTACAATGAGCAGTTCTTC.

The table lists this clonotype with many counts. The V gene is TRBV6-5, the J gene TRBJ2-2; 10 bases are shared with TRBD1. Per germline, CDR1 MNHEY and CDR2 SVGAGI. V gave up 5 bases and J gave up 5 bases; unmatched junction bases: 5. The CDR3 sequence is 15 residues long. The CDR3 DNA sequence: TGTGCCAGCAGTCTAGGACAGGGGGGGACCGGGGAGCTGTTTTTT. Its translation is CASSLGQGGTGELFF.

This clonotype was counted ten times or more. This chain connects TRBV10-1 to TRBJ2-1, with TRBD1 as a possible D gene (5 bases). The CDR3 is made up of 14 amino acids. Trimming cost V 3 bases and J 0 bases, with 6 bases left between them. The germline V gene has CDR1 WNHNN and CDR2 SYGVQD (reference sequence). The CDR3 is CASSEGDSYNEQFF. The CDR3, as DNA: TGCGCCAGCAGTGAAGGGGACTCCTACAATGAGCAGTTCTTC.

This clonotype was seen repeatedly, ten times or more. The chain is built from TRBV11-2 and TRBJ2-7; 9 nucleotides match TRBD2. The germline V gene has CDR1 SGHAT and CDR2 FQNNGV. V lost 5 bases, J lost 0 bases, and 11 bases stayed unmatched. The CDR3 is 17 amino acids. This CDR3 reads CASSPVGGAGGSYEQYF. DNA of the CDR3: TGTGCCAGCAGCCCCGTGGGTGGAGCGGGGGGCTCCTACGAGCAGTACTTC.

This clonotype occurred many times. DNA for the CDR3: TGTGCCAGCAGCTCCGCTTTGGGGAAAAACATTCAGTACTTC. It specifies CASSSALGKNIQYF. V gene TRBV5-6 combines with J gene TRBJ2-4; D ambiguous. Trimming removed 3 bases from V and 4 bases from J, with 11 bases in between. Germline loops: CDR1 SGHDT, CDR2 YYEEEE. The CDR3 is made up of 14 amino acids.

On this clonotype itself: This may arise from a read error, as a much more abundant clone is one base away. The CDR3 carries no conserved terminal phenylalanine or tryptophan, so it likely arises from a read error. This chain connects TRBV24-1 to TRBJ2-1; perhaps TRBD2 as D (6 bases). The V and J ends lost 4 bases and 7 bases respectively, with 10 bases between them. Germline V gene lookup returns CDR1 KGHDR and CDR2 SFDVKD. The CDR3 has 13 residues. The CDR3 loop reads CATSEFGRNEQFY. In DNA form, the CDR3 reads TGTGCCACCAGTGAATTTGGGAGGAATGAGCAGTTCTAC.

This clonotype was detected ten times or more. CDR3 loop: CASSPTGALSYEQYV. The CDR3 nucleotides read TGTGCCAGCAGCCCGACAGGCGCACTTTCCTACGAGCAGTACGTC. The gene calls are TRBV6-2 or TRBV6-3 and TRBJ2-7, with a tentative D call TRBD1 (6 bases). Trimming stripped 6 bases from V and 1 base from J, with 16 bases between. This CDR3 comprises 15 residues. The germline V gene encodes CDR1 MNHEY and CDR2 SVGEGT.

At least ten counts were recorded for this clonotype. CDR3 amino acids: CASSTPRDIPGELFF. CDR3 DNA sequence: TGCGCCAGCAGCACTCCCCGGGACATCCCCGGGGAGCTGTTTTTT. The V gene is TRBV5-1, the J gene TRBJ2-2, with D possibly being TRBD1 (6 bases). This CDR3 has 15 residues. Looked up from germline, CDR1 is SGHRS and CDR2 is YFSETQ. V lost 4 bases and J lost 6, with 16 bases in between.

The chain uses TRBV12-3 or TRBV12-4 and TRBJ2-1; a weak D match, TRBD1 (8 bases). V was clipped by 6 bases and J by 10 bases, with 22 bases between them. CDR3 length equals 15 residues. The CDR3 bases are TGTGCCAGCAGACAGGGGGGGGGAGCCATGGGAGAGCAGTTCTTC. Residues: CASRQGGGAMGEQFF.